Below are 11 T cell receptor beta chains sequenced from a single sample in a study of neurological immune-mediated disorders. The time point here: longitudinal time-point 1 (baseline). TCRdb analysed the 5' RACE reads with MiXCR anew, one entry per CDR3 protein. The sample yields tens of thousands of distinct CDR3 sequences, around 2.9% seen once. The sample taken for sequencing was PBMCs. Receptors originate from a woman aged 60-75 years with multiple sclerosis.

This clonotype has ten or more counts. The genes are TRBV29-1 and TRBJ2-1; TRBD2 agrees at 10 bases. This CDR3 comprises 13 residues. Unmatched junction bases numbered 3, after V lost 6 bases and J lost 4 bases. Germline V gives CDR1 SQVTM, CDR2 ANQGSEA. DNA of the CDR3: TGCAGCGTACTAGCGGGGTATTACAATGAGCAGTTCTTC. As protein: CSVLAGYYNEQFF.

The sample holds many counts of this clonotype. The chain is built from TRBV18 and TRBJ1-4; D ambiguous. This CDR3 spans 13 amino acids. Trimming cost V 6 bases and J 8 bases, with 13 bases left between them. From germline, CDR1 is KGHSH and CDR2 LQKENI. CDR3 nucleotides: TGTGCCAGCTCTCAAGGCCTGGGCGAAAAACTGTTTTTT. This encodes CASSQGLGEKLFF.

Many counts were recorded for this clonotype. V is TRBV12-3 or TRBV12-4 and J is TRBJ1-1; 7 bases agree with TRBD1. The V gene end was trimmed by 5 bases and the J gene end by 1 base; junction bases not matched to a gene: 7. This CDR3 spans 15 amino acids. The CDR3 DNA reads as TGTGCCAGCAGTGACTCGGACAGGAAGAACACTGAAGCTTTCTTT. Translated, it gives CASSDSDRKNTEAFF.

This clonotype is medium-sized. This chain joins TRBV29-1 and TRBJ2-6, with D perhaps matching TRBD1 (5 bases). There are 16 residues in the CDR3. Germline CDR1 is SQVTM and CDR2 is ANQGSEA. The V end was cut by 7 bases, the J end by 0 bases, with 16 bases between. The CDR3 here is CSATKDTDSGANVLTF. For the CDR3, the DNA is TGCAGCGCCACCAAGGACACTGACTCTGGGGCCAACGTCCTGACTTTC.

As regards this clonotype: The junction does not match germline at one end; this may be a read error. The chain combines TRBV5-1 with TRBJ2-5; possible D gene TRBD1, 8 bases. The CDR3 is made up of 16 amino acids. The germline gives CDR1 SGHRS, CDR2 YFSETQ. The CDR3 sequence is CANSVKEQGGQETQYF. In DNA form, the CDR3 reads TGCGCCAACAGCGTAAAAGAACAGGGGGGGCAAGAGACCCAGTACTTC. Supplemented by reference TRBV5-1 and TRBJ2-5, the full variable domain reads KAGVTQTPRYLIKTRGQQVTLSCSPISGHRSVSWYQQTPGQGLQFLFEYFSETQRNKGNFPGRFSGRQFSNSRSEMNVSTLELGDSALYLCANSVKEQGGQETQYFGPGTRLLVL.

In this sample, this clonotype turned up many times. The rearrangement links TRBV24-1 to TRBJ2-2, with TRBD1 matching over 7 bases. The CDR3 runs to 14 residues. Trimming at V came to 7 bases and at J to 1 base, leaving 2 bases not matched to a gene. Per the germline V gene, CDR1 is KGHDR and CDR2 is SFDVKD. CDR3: CATRAGGNTGELFF. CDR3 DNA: TGTGCCACCAGAGCAGGGGGGAACACCGGGGAGCTGTTTTTT.

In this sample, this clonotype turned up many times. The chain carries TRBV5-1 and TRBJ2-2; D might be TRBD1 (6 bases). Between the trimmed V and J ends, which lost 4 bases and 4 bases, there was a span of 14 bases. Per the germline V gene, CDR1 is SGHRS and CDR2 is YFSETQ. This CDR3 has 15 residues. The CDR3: CASSPDRSPTGELFF. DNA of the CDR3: TGCGCCAGCAGCCCCGACAGGAGTCCCACCGGGGAGCTGTTTTTT.

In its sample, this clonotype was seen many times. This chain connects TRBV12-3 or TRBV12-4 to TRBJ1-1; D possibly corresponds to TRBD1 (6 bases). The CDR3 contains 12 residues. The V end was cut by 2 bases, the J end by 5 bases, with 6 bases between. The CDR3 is CASSLTGTEAFF. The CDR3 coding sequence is TGTGCCAGCAGTTTAACAGGGACTGAAGCTTTCTTT.

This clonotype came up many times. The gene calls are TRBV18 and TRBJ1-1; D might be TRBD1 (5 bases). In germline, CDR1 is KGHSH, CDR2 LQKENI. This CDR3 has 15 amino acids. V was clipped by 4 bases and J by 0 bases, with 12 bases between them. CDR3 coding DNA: TGTGCCAGCTCACGGGACGGAAATATGAACACTGAAGCTTTCTTT. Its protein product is CASSRDGNMNTEAFF.

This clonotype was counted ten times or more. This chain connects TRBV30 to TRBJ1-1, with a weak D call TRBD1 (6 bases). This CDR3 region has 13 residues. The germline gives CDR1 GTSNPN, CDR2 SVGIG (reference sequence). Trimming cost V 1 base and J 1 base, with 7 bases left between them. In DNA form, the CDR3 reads TGTGCCTGGAGTGGACAGGAGAACACTGAAGCTTTCTTT. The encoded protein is CAWSGQENTEAFF.

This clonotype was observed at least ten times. CDR3 region: CASSPTTGRGSPLHF. The CDR3 DNA reads TGTGCCAGCAGCCCCACCACCGGGCGAGGTTCACCCCTCCACTTT. The chain uses TRBV7-6 and TRBJ1-6; D gene ambiguous. Between the trimmed V and J ends, which lost 5 bases and 9 bases, there was a span of 17 bases. Germline V gives CDR1 SGHVS, CDR2 FNYEAQ. The CDR3 covers 15 residues.